This T cell receptor beta chain was sequenced during a study of cytotoxic CD8 clonotypes in ibrutinib-treated CLL. Background on the study: Within the patient group, under 12 were relapsed/refractory and some 16 treatment-naive, and around 18 were IGHV unmutated.

Assay: immunoSEQ multiplex PCR; the TCRdb copy retains only in-frame clones and omits some. The data hold fewer than 300,000 clones, with around 69% observed a single time. As to this clone: The antigen remains unidentified.

Findings of the study overall: Whereas clonality rose at ibrutinib response, it declined toward baseline at progression. Higher circulating CD8+ T-cell counts strongly accompanied higher baseline clonality, above age-matched healthy donors.

The CDR3 runs to 14 residues. The germline V gene has CDR1 LNHDA and CDR2 SQIVND (reference sequence). V lost 6 bases, J lost 2 bases, and 5 bases stayed unmatched. Sequencing was performed on PBMCs, taken at disease progression, from a patient treated with ibrutinib. The receptor's source is a human donor with chronic lymphocytic leukemia. The gene calls are TRBV19 and TRBJ2-7; TRBD1 matches at 9 bases. The CDR3 region is CASRGQGSPYEQYF. The CDR3 DNA follows: TGTGCCAGTAGGGGACAGGGTTCACCCTACGAGCAGTACTTC.